This T cell receptor (beta chain) was captured in a study of immune cell composition in non-small cell lung cancer. Background on the study: Tumours were mainly lung adenocarcinoma or squamous cell carcinoma.

CDR1 PRHDT and CDR2 FYEKMQ come from the germline V gene (reference sequence). This CDR3 has 14 residues. V dropped 0 bases and J dropped 1 base, with 6 bases sitting between them. Normal lung was sampled as far from the tumour as possible, at least 3 cm. TCRdb's table, derived via immunoSEQ multiplex PCR, lists solely in-frame clones and lacks some. The top ten hold about 18% of the sample, which has about 770 clones, roughly 69% seen once. The chain employs TRBV13 and TRBJ2-5; maybe TRBD2 (5 bases). The sequence was obtained from a human donor with non-small cell lung cancer. Sequenced material: non-adjacent lung tissue. The CDR3 region has the DNA TGTGCCAGCAGCTTAGGTCGGGGCCAAGAGACCCAGTACTTC. Translated, it gives CASSLGRGQETQYF.